These T cell receptor beta chains were read from a single sample in a study of T cells in Graves' hyperthyroidism and ophthalmopathy. TCRdb ran MiXCR on the multiplex PCR reads and lists one entry per CDR3 protein. The sample lists fewer than 650,000 distinct CDR3 sequences; 13% to 15% were seen once. The sequencing input was blood. The receptors were gathered from a woman aged 18-29 years with Graves' ophthalmopathy. CDR3s include the opening cysteine and the closing phenylalanine or tryptophan. Fields, in order: clone size, J gene, D gene, V gene, CDR3 protein, CDR3 DNA. The D gene is left open where the match is weak. Size tells how often a clone was seen (once, few, many) or the class of an expanded clone, and some rows leave it out.

size: NA; J: TRBJ1-3; D: TRBD1; V: TRBV7-2; CDR3: CAGSLGAGRGPGNTIYF; DNA: TGTGCCGGCAGCTTAGGGGCCGGCAGGGGGCCCGGAAACACCATATATTTT
size: few; J: TRBJ2-3; D: NA; V: TRBV5-5; CDR3: CATTEQGWRGRDTQYF; DNA: TGTGCCACCACGGAACAGGGCTGGCGGGGACGCGATACGCAGTATTTT
size: many; J: TRBJ2-1; D: TRBD2; V: TRBV28; CDR3: CASKVAGLAGENEQFF; DNA: TGTGCCAGCAAGGTAGCGGGACTAGCGGGGGAGAATGAGCAGTTCTTC
size: many; J: TRBJ2-7; D: NA; V: TRBV7-9; CDR3: CASSSGSSYEQYF; DNA: TGTGCCAGCAGTTCTGGAAGCTCCTACGAGCAGTACTTC
size: NA; J: TRBJ1-1; D: TRBD1; V: TRBV5-1; CDR3: CASSSPGQGITEAFF; DNA: TGCGCCAGCAGCAGCCCGGGACAGGGAATCACTGAAGCTTTCTTT
size: few; J: TRBJ1-2; D: NA; V: TRBV7-8; CDR3: CASSSTRWRGNGYTF; DNA: TGTGCCAGCAGCTCCACCCGGTGGAGGGGGAATGGCTACACCTTC
size: NA; J: TRBJ2-7; D: NA; V: TRBV5-6; CDR3: CASSLDDNEQYF; DNA: TGTGCCAGCAGCTTGGACGACAACGAGCAGTACTTC
size: NA; J: TRBJ2-3; D: TRBD2; V: TRBV10-3; CDR3: CAISLSGRAADTQYF; DNA: TGTGCCATCAGCCTTAGCGGGAGGGCCGCAGATACGCAGTATTTT
size: NA; J: TRBJ2-5; D: NA; V: TRBV4-3; CDR3: CASSQGHSEETQYF; DNA: TGCGCCAGCAGCCAAGGACATTCGGAGGAGACCCAGTACTTC
size: many; J: TRBJ1-1; D: NA; V: TRBV7-6; CDR3: CASSSPPSIDRNTEAFF; DNA: TGTGCCAGCAGCTCCCCCCCCTCGATAGACAGGAACACTGAAGCTTTCTTT
size: few; J: TRBJ1-1; D: TRBD1; V: TRBV30; CDR3: CAWGQDSATEAFF; DNA: TGTGCCTGGGGACAGGACTCTGCTACTGAAGCTTTCTTT
size: many; J: TRBJ1-1; D: NA; V: TRBV20-1; CDR3: CSARDMGDTEAFF; DNA: TGCAGTGCTAGAGATATGGGGGACACTGAAGCTTTCTTT
size: few; J: TRBJ2-1; D: NA; V: TRBV9; CDR3: CASREGAGWDEQFF; DNA: TGTGCCTCCAGGGAGGGGGCGGGGTGGGATGAGCAGTTCTTC
size: NA; J: TRBJ2-2; D: TRBD2; V: TRBV7-8; CDR3: CASSLIPSGSTGELFF; DNA: TGTGCCAGCAGCTTAATACCTAGCGGGTCCACCGGGGAGCTGTTTTTT
size: NA; J: TRBJ2-2; D: TRBD1; V: TRBV6-2/TRBV6-3; CDR3: CASSTPGTGGTGELFF; DNA: TGTGCCAGCAGTACCCCCGGGACAGGGGGTACCGGGGAGCTGTTTTTT
size: few; J: TRBJ1-3; D: TRBD1; V: TRBV7-9; CDR3: CASSLADRANTIYF; DNA: TGTGCCAGCAGCTTAGCTGACAGGGCCAACACCATATATTTT
size: many; J: TRBJ1-1; D: NA; V: TRBV7-9; CDR3: CASSLEQGFETEAFF; DNA: TGTGCCAGCAGCTTAGAGCAGGGGTTTGAAACTGAAGCTTTCTTT
size: many; J: TRBJ2-1; D: TRBD1; V: TRBV6-2/TRBV6-3; CDR3: CASSSRQGPPNEQFF; DNA: TGTGCCAGCAGTTCCCGACAGGGGCCTCCCAATGAGCAGTTCTTC
size: many; J: TRBJ2-5; D: NA; V: TRBV9; CDR3: CASSVGGDPLETQYF; DNA: TGTGCCAGCAGCGTAGGGGGGGACCCTCTGGAGACCCAGTACTTC
size: few; J: TRBJ1-5; D: TRBD1; V: TRBV6-2/TRBV6-3; CDR3: CASSYLGQGRQPQHF; DNA: TGTGCCAGCAGTTACTTGGGACAGGGCAGGCAGCCCCAGCATTTT
size: many; J: TRBJ2-1; D: NA; V: TRBV7-2; CDR3: CASSAETGSYNEQFF; DNA: TGTGCCAGCAGCGCAGAGACCGGATCCTACAATGAGCAGTTCTTC
size: many; J: TRBJ2-7; D: TRBD1; V: TRBV7-2; CDR3: CASSSTGGYEQYF; DNA: TGTGCCAGCAGCTCAACAGGGGGCTACGAGCAGTACTTC
size: many; J: TRBJ2-5; D: NA; V: TRBV28; CDR3: CASSSDTSETQYF; DNA: TGTGCCAGCAGTTCGGACACCTCGGAGACCCAGTACTTC
size: few; J: TRBJ1-2; D: TRBD1; V: TRBV19; CDR3: CASSTPGQVYGYTF; DNA: TGTGCCAGTAGTACCCCGGGACAGGTCTATGGCTACACCTTC
size: NA; J: TRBJ1-2; D: TRBD1; V: TRBV5-5; CDR3: CASSYDRGLLFYGYTF; DNA: TGTGCCAGCAGCTATGACAGGGGGCTCCTCTTCTATGGCTACACCTTC
size: NA; J: TRBJ2-5; D: NA; V: TRBV28; CDR3: CASSTPAGPRVETQYF; DNA: TGTGCCAGCAGCACCCCGGCAGGGCCACGGGTGGAGACCCAGTACTTC
size: NA; J: TRBJ2-4; D: NA; V: TRBV11-2; CDR3: CASSQVGSGVNIQYF; DNA: TGCGCCAGCAGCCAAGTGGGTAGCGGAGTGAACATTCAGTACTTC
size: NA; J: TRBJ2-7; D: NA; V: TRBV29-1; CDR3: CSERGDREGYEQYF; DNA: TGCAGCGAACGGGGAGACAGGGAGGGCTACGAGCAGTACTTC
size: NA; J: TRBJ2-3; D: NA; V: TRBV27; CDR3: CASSLRAQGLTDTQYF; DNA: TGTGCCAGCAGTTTACGGGCGCAGGGCCTCACAGATACGCAGTATTTT
size: few; J: TRBJ2-5; D: TRBD2; V: TRBV20-1; CDR3: CSAITAGLAGGMGETQYF; DNA: TGCAGTGCTATAACGGCGGGACTAGCGGGAGGGATGGGAGAGACCCAGTACTTC
size: many; J: TRBJ2-5; D: TRBD2; V: TRBV11-2; CDR3: CASSSSGLAGAQVEYF; DNA: TGTGCCAGCAGCTCATCCGGACTAGCGGGAGCCCAAGTCGAGTACTTC
size: many; J: TRBJ1-1; D: NA; V: TRBV5-1; CDR3: CASSRDSGGTEAFF; DNA: TGCGCCAGCAGCAGGGACTCGGGAGGGACTGAAGCTTTCTTT
size: many; J: TRBJ2-7; D: TRBD2; V: TRBV6-2/TRBV6-3; CDR3: CASSAGDSYEQYF; DNA: TGTGCCAGCTCTGCGGGGGACTCCTACGAGCAGTACTTC
size: NA; J: TRBJ2-5; D: NA; V: TRBV18; CDR3: CASSQDEKGPTQYF; DNA: TGTGCCAGCAGCCAAGATGAAAAGGGCCCGACCCAGTACTTC
size: many; J: TRBJ2-5; D: TRBD1; V: TRBV15; CDR3: CATSREGQASETQYF; DNA: TGTGCCACCAGCAGAGAGGGACAGGCAAGCGAGACCCAGTACTTC
size: many; J: TRBJ1-5; D: NA; V: TRBV5-6; CDR3: CASSLVNQPQHF; DNA: TGTGCCAGCAGCTTGGTTAATCAGCCCCAGCATTTT
size: many; J: TRBJ2-3; D: NA; V: TRBV11-3; CDR3: CASSLVYSFGTDTQYF; DNA: TGTGCCAGCAGCTTAGTGTATTCCTTCGGCACAGATACGCAGTATTTT
size: many; J: TRBJ1-3; D: TRBD1; V: TRBV7-8; CDR3: CASSLQGDTIYF; DNA: TGTGCCAGCAGCTTACAGGGGGACACCATATATTTT
size: few; J: TRBJ2-2; D: NA; V: TRBV6-1; CDR3: CATLTENTGELFF; DNA: TGTGCCACCCTGACTGAGAACACCGGGGAGCTGTTTTTT
size: few; J: TRBJ1-6; D: TRBD1; V: TRBV2; CDR3: CASARGGGVNSPLHF; DNA: TGTGCCTCAGCAAGGGGAGGGGGCGTAAATTCACCCCTCCACTTT
size: NA; J: TRBJ1-2; D: NA; V: TRBV27; CDR3: CASSPYRAPPNYGYTF; DNA: TGTGCCAGCAGTCCCTACAGGGCCCCACCTAACTATGGCTACACCTTC
size: many; J: TRBJ1-1; D: NA; V: TRBV3-1; CDR3: CASSHRGRRREAFF; DNA: TGTGCCAGCAGCCACAGGGGCCGAAGGCGTGAAGCTTTCTTT
size: many; J: TRBJ2-7; D: TRBD1; V: TRBV6-6; CDR3: CASSYPVDRRGRHEQYF; DNA: TGTGCCAGCAGTTACCCCGTGGACAGGAGAGGTCGCCACGAGCAGTACTTC
size: many; J: TRBJ2-3; D: TRBD2; V: TRBV27; CDR3: CASSLSSLAGRTDTQYF; DNA: TGTGCCAGCAGTTTATCGTCCCTAGCGGGAAGGACAGATACGCAGTATTTT
size: NA; J: TRBJ2-7; D: TRBD1; V: TRBV9; CDR3: CANPGQALYEQYF; DNA: TGTGCCAACCCGGGACAGGCCCTCTACGAGCAGTACTTC
size: many; J: TRBJ2-3; D: TRBD2; V: TRBV28; CDR3: CASSLPRLAISTDTQYF; DNA: TGTGCCAGCAGTTTACCTCGACTAGCCATTAGCACAGATACGCAGTATTTT
size: many; J: TRBJ2-7; D: TRBD2; V: TRBV29-1; CDR3: CSVEGRSGSYEQYF; DNA: TGCAGCGTTGAAGGGAGAAGCGGGAGCTACGAGCAGTACTTC
size: NA; J: TRBJ1-2; D: TRBD1; V: TRBV6-2/TRBV6-3; CDR3: CATGQGANYGYTF; DNA: TGTGCCACCGGACAGGGGGCGAACTATGGCTACACCTTC
size: NA; J: TRBJ1-1; D: TRBD1; V: TRBV12-5; CDR3: CASGFGTVEAFF; DNA: TGTGCTAGTGGTTTTGGGACAGTTGAAGCTTTCTTT